Following are 15 T cell receptor beta chains from one sample sequenced in a study of technical replicates of blood from a few donors. Measured with immunoSEQ multiplex PCR; TCRdb has only the in-frame clones, and not every one. The top ten hold 0.25% of the sample, which has 75,000 to 100,000 clones, about 93% seen once. Material: T cells isolated from PBMCs. Source of these receptors: a human donor in good health.

The chain combines TRBV30 with TRBJ2-7, with D tentatively TRBD1 (6 bases). The V end was cut by 3 bases, the J end by 0 bases, with 12 bases between. The CDR3 extends over 14 amino acids. CDR1 and CDR2 (germline): GTSNPN, SVGIG (reference sequence). DNA for the CDR3: TGTGCCTGGAGCACAGGGTCCCTCTCCTACGAGCAGTACTTC. This gives the protein CAWSTGSLSYEQYF.

This clone is a singleton in its sample. This chain uses TRBV5-1 with TRBJ2-3; 12 nucleotides align to TRBD2. The junction had 8 bases not matched to a gene; V was cut back by 4 bases and J by 2 bases. The germline CDR1 and CDR2 sequences are SGHRS and YFSETQ. This CDR3 region has 17 residues. The CDR3 region is CASSTILAGGHTDTQYF. The CDR3 nucleotides read TGCGCCAGCAGCACAATACTAGCGGGGGGACACACAGATACGCAGTATTTT. Full variable domain (missing parts from reference TRBV5-1 and TRBJ2-3): KAGVTQTPRYLIKTRGQQVTLSCSPISGHRSVSWYQQTPGQGLQFLFEYFSETQRNKGNFPGRFSGRQFSNSRSEMNVSTLELGDSALYLCASSTILAGGHTDTQYFGPGTRLTVL.

The chain recombines TRBV7-2 with TRBJ2-1, with a weak D call TRBD1 (6 bases). The CDR3 runs to 14 residues. Germline CDR1 SGHTA, CDR2 FQGNSA. V dropped 5 bases and J dropped 4 bases, with 12 bases sitting between them. The CDR3 region has the DNA TGTGCCAGCAGCGTCAGGACAGCATACAATGAGCAGTTCTTC. Translating gives CASSVRTAYNEQFF.

The J gene is TRBJ1-2, the V gene TRBV6-6; D not certain. Germline V gives CDR1 MNHNY, CDR2 SVGAGI (reference sequence). V gave up 8 bases and J gave up 1 base, with 17 bases separating them. This CDR3 is built from 15 residues. CDR3 amino acids: CASRISTDINYGYTF. CDR3 in DNA: TGTGCCAGCCGAATATCCACCGACATTAACTATGGCTACACCTTC.

The chain is built from TRBV7-3 and TRBJ1-1, with D uncertain. The ends were cut back, 1 base at V and 1 base at J, with 7 bases in the middle. Per germline, CDR1 SGHTA and CDR2 FQGTGA. The CDR3 loop spans 14 amino acids. The CDR3 sequence is CASSLSGGNTEAFF. DNA for the CDR3: TGTGCCAGCAGCTTAAGTGGCGGGAACACTGAAGCTTTCTTT.

The chain couples TRBV4-2 to TRBJ2-3; perhaps TRBD2 as D (5 bases). V lost 0 bases and J lost 2, with 12 bases in between. The CDR3 extends over 16 amino acids. The germline CDR1 and CDR2 sequences are LGHNA and YNFKEQ. The CDR3, as DNA: TGTGCCAGCAGCCAAGAAGCTAGCTGGTTCACAGATACGCAGTATTTT. This codes for CASSQEASWFTDTQYF.

This clone was recorded only once. The chain recombines TRBV5-4 with TRBJ1-2; 9 bases line up with TRBD1. Germline V gives CDR1 SGHNT, CDR2 YYREEE (reference sequence). The CDR3 extends over 14 amino acids. The ends lost 4 bases at V and 8 bases at J; junction bases unmatched: 9. As DNA, the CDR3 is TGTGCCAGCAGCACTGAGGACAGGGGAGTAGGCTACACCTTC. This encodes CASSTEDRGVGYTF.

J is TRBJ1-5 and V is TRBV10-3; D call uncertain. Trimming removed 0 bases from V and 2 bases from J, with 11 bases in between. Germline V CDR1 and CDR2: ENHRY, SYGVKD. This CDR3 region has 16 residues. The chain's CDR3 is CAISESNSVGNQPQHF. The DNA of the CDR3 is TGTGCCATCAGTGAGTCGAATTCGGTTGGCAATCAGCCCCAGCATTTT.

CDR3 in DNA: TGTGCCAGGTCACACGGACAGCTCTACGAGCAGTACTTC. This encodes CARSHGQLYEQYF. This sequence joins TRBV2 and TRBJ2-7; perhaps TRBD1 as D (6 bases). The CDR3 has 13 amino acids. Germline loops: CDR1 SNHLY, CDR2 FYNNEI. V dropped 9 bases and J dropped 3 bases, with 15 bases sitting between them.

The chain is built from TRBV11-2 and TRBJ2-1; 12 nucleotides align to TRBD2. V lost 4 bases and J lost 7; bases outside the gene matches: 11. Germline assignment: CDR1 SGHAT and CDR2 FQNNGV. The CDR3 sequence is 17 residues long. CDR3 DNA: TGTGCCAGCAGCTATACCAGACTAGCGGGAGTACGAAATGAGCAGTTCTTC. As protein: CASSYTRLAGVRNEQFF.

This chain joins TRBV2 and TRBJ2-1; D perhaps matches TRBD1 (6 bases). This CDR3 is 16 amino acids long. Trimming pared 7 bases from V and 5 bases from J, leaving 21 bases between. In germline, CDR1 is SNHLY, CDR2 FYNNEI. The CDR3 region is CASNNPGQGSDNEQFF. The CDR3 DNA reads TGTGCCAGCAATAATCCAGGGCAGGGGTCCGACAATGAGCAGTTCTTC.

The chain links TRBV4-1 to TRBJ2-1; 10 bases are a match to TRBD2. The V and J ends lost 5 bases and 3 bases, in that order; junction bases with no gene match: 10. The CDR3 spans 17 residues. Per the germline V gene, CDR1 is MGHRA and CDR2 is YSYEKL. The CDR3 coding sequence is TGCGCCAGCAGCGGCCGACCCGGGACTAGCGACTACAATGAGCAGTTCTTC. The encoded protein is CASSGRPGTSDYNEQFF.

This rearrangement joins TRBV6-1 to TRBJ1-5; D is uncertain. From germline, CDR1 is MNHNS and CDR2 SASEGT. V lost 6 bases, J lost 0 bases, and 9 bases lay in between. The CDR3 spans 14 residues. The CDR3 protein is CASRGSSSNQPQHF. The CDR3 coding sequence is TGTGCCAGCAGGGGCAGTTCTAGCAATCAGCCCCAGCATTTT.

The chain is built from TRBV5-8 and TRBJ1-2; weak D call: TRBD1 (6 bases). The germline V and J ends were trimmed by 3 bases and 0 bases, with 18 bases remaining between them. CDR3 size: 17 residues. In germline, CDR1 is SGHTS, CDR2 YDEGEE. CDR3 loop: CASSSPLSGQPNYGYTF. CDR3 in DNA: TGTGCCAGCAGCTCTCCCCTGTCGGGACAACCTAACTATGGCTACACCTTC. The full variable domain, rest sourced from reference TRBV5-8 and TRBJ1-2, is EAGVTQSPTHLIKTRGQQATLRCSPISGHTSVYWYQQALGLGLQFLLWYDEGEERNRGNFPPRFSGRQFPNYSSELNVNALELEDSALYLCASSSPLSGQPNYGYTFGSGTRLTVV.

V gene TRBV7-6 combines with J gene TRBJ2-3, with TRBD2 as a possible D gene (5 bases). The V end lost 6 bases, the J end lost 5 bases, and 15 bases lay between the germline ends. The CDR3 is 14 residues long. The germline CDR1 and CDR2 sequences are SGHVS and FNYEAQ. DNA for the CDR3: TGTGCCAGCAGTCCCGGGAACCTCTTAGATACGCAGTATTTT. It is translated as CASSPGNLLDTQYF.